The 17 T cell receptor beta chains reported below all come from one sample, sequenced in a study of CD8+ T cells in alopecia areata. Reverse transcribed after extraction, RNA yielded cDNA as the sequencing template. Here immunoSEQ multiplex PCR was the method, and the copy in TCRdb shows in-frame clones only, minus some. The sample has about 180,000 clones; about 63% are singletons. Sequenced material: CD4+ T cells sorted from blood, taken at week 0. All receptors come from a human donor with alopecia areata.

The chain carries TRBV25-1 and TRBJ1-2; D is undetermined. Germline CDR1 reads MGHDK; CDR2 reads SYGVNS. The length of the CDR3 is 13 residues. V was cut by 7 bases and J by 4 bases, with 13 bases left in between. The CDR3 DNA reads TGTGCCAGCACGTTCGACGGCCGCTATGGCTACACCTTC. Amino acid sequence: CASTFDGRYGYTF.

The chain has TRBV7-2 and TRBJ2-2; D is unresolved. V was cut by 7 bases and J by 4 bases, with 7 bases left in between. Germline V gives CDR1 SGHTA, CDR2 FQGNSA. The CDR3 is 12 amino acids. The CDR3 is CASTRFTGELFF. Here the CDR3 DNA reads TGTGCCAGCACCCGTTTCACCGGGGAGCTGTTTTTT.

The rearrangement joins TRBV15 to TRBJ1-2; 7 nucleotides match TRBD1. Germline V lookup: CDR1 LNHNV, CDR2 YYDKDF (reference sequence). The V and J ends lost 2 bases and 6 bases, in that order; junction bases with no gene match: 3. This CDR3 spans 13 amino acids. The CDR3: CATSRPQGNGYTF. The DNA of the CDR3 is TGTGCCACCAGCAGACCACAGGGGAATGGCTACACCTTC.

V is TRBV5-1 and J is TRBJ1-1; D gene unclear. Between the trimmed V and J ends, which lost 3 bases and 1 base, there was a span of 10 bases. The germline V gene encodes CDR1 SGHRS and CDR2 YFSETQ. This CDR3 is built from 14 residues. The CDR3 here is CASSSVIGNTEAFF. The CDR3 nucleotides read TGCGCCAGCAGCTCAGTAATTGGGAACACTGAAGCTTTCTTT.

This chain uses TRBV10-3 with TRBJ2-7; possible D gene TRBD1, 6 bases. Germline V gene sequence: CDR1 ENHRY, CDR2 SYGVKD. The length of the CDR3 is 14 residues. The V and J ends lost 0 bases and 2 bases respectively, with 8 bases between them. CDR3 nucleotides: TGTGCCATCAGTGAGTCGACAGGAACCTACGAGCAGTACTTC. Translating it yields CAISESTGTYEQYF.

The chain combines TRBV2 with TRBJ2-5; D possibly corresponds to TRBD1 (6 bases). The V gene lost 6 bases and the J gene lost 4 bases, with 15 bases spanning the gap. Germline assignment: CDR1 SNHLY and CDR2 FYNNEI. The CDR3 is 14 residues long. The CDR3, as DNA: TGTGCCAGCAGCGGACAGCTAAAGGGAGAGACCCAGTACTTC. As protein: CASSGQLKGETQYF. The variable domain in full, with the rest retrieved from reference TRBV2 and TRBJ2-5, is EPEVTQTPSHQVTQMGQEVILRCVPISNHLYFYWYRQILGQKVEFLVSFYNNEISEKSEIFDDQFSVERPDGSNFTLKIRSTKLEDSAMYFCASSGQLKGETQYFGPGTRLLVL.

V is TRBV30 and J is TRBJ1-6; no clear D gene. This CDR3 has 16 amino acids. V lost 0 bases and J 7 bases, leaving 16 bases between the germline ends. The germline V gene encodes CDR1 GTSNPN and CDR2 SVGIG (reference sequence). CDR3 amino acids: CAWSVLGSKANSPLHF. The CDR3 region has the DNA TGTGCCTGGAGTGTACTGGGCAGCAAGGCCAATTCACCCCTCCACTTT.

This clone has only a few counts. This sequence joins TRBV15 and TRBJ1-4; D possibly corresponds to TRBD1 (5 bases). CDR1 LNHNV and CDR2 YYDKDF come from the germline V gene (reference sequence). The CDR3 sequence is 14 residues long. Trimming removed 8 bases at V and 0 bases at J, with 10 bases between. CDR3 DNA sequence: TGTGCCACCGCTCCAGGGACAACTAATGAAAAACTGTTTTTT. It encodes CATAPGTTNEKLFF. Supplemented by reference TRBV15 and TRBJ1-4, the full variable domain reads DAMVIQNPRYQVTQFGKPVTLSCSQTLNHNVMYWYQQKSSQAPKLLFHYYDKDFNNEADTPDNFQSRRPNTSFCFLDIRSPGLGDTAMYLCATAPGTTNEKLFFGSGTQLSVL.

The chain joins TRBV9 to TRBJ2-2; 7 nucleotides agree with TRBD2. The J segment lost 4 bases and the V segment lost 0 bases, leaving 6 bases of the junction unmatched. This CDR3 contains 16 residues. Germline values: CDR1 SGDLS, CDR2 YYNGEE. The CDR3 bases are TGTGCCAGCAGCGTAGCTGGGAGCGGGGCCACCGGGGAGCTGTTTTTT. Translation gives CASSVAGSGATGELFF. Supplemented by reference TRBV9 and TRBJ2-2, the full variable domain reads DSGVTQTPKHLITATGQRVTLRCSPRSGDLSVYWYQQSLDQGLQFLIQYYNGEERAKGNILERFSAQQFPDLHSELNLSSLELGDSALYFCASSVAGSGATGELFFGEGSRLTVL.

This clone was observed a handful of times. The V gene is TRBV2, the J gene TRBJ2-7; a weak D match, TRBD2 (5 bases). V lost 7 bases, J lost 2 bases, and 12 bases lay in between. CDR1 SNHLY and CDR2 FYNNEI come from the germline V gene. The CDR3 is 13 amino acids. The CDR3 coding sequence is TGTGCCAGCAAGGACTTCAGAGCCTACGAGCAGTACTTC. As protein: CASKDFRAYEQYF. Full variable domain (rest looked up from reference TRBV2 and TRBJ2-7): EPEVTQTPSHQVTQMGQEVILRCVPISNHLYFYWYRQILGQKVEFLVSFYNNEISEKSEIFDDQFSVERPDGSNFTLKIRSTKLEDSAMYFCASKDFRAYEQYFGPGTRLTVT.

This clone was counted between two and nine times. The chain employs TRBV18 and TRBJ2-1; D possibly corresponds to TRBD2 (5 bases). The CDR3 spans 16 residues. V was clipped by 3 bases and J by 2 bases, with 14 bases between them. Germline V gene sequence: CDR1 KGHSH, CDR2 LQKENI. CDR3 sequence reads: CASSPGEGKTYNEQFF. CDR3 nucleotide sequence: TGTGCCAGCTCACCCGGCGAGGGTAAGACCTACAATGAGCAGTTCTTC.

This sequence joins TRBV18 and TRBJ2-5; TRBD2 might be the D (6 bases). V was trimmed by 3 bases and J by 2 bases, leaving 10 bases between them. The germline CDR1 and CDR2 sequences are KGHSH and LQKENI. This CDR3 spans 14 amino acids. The CDR3 protein is CASSPAGKQETQYF. The CDR3, as DNA: TGTGCCAGCTCACCGGCGGGGAAACAAGAGACCCAGTACTTC.

The chain has TRBV2 and TRBJ2-7; 7 bases are shared with TRBD1. J gave up 7 bases and V 6 bases, and 9 bases lay outside the gene matches. This CDR3 has 13 residues. Germline V CDR1 and CDR2: SNHLY, FYNNEI. The CDR3 coding sequence is TGTGCCAGCAGCTTTGCGACAGGGCGAGAGCAGTACTTC. Its protein is CASSFATGREQYF.

V gene TRBV5-1 combines with J gene TRBJ1-2; 7 positions match TRBD1. J was trimmed by 8 bases and V by 4 bases; bases with no gene match: 2. This CDR3 is built from 11 residues. The germline CDR1 and CDR2 sequences are SGHRS and YFSETQ. The DNA of the CDR3 is TGCGCCAGCAGCCTGGACAGGGGCTACACCTTC. This gives the protein CASSLDRGYTF.

This clone has just one count. V and J are TRBV6-1 and TRBJ2-4; a possible D gene is TRBD1 (6 bases). This CDR3 region has 14 residues. Germline assignment: CDR1 MNHNS and CDR2 SASEGT. Trimming removed 4 bases at V and 1 base at J, with 8 bases between. The CDR3 DNA reads as TGTGCCAGCAGTGGGACAGTGGCCAAAAACATTCAGTACTTC. Residues: CASSGTVAKNIQYF.

V gene TRBV7-2 combines with J gene TRBJ2-7, with TRBD1 as a possible D gene (7 bases). Between the trimmed V and J ends, which lost 6 bases and 0 bases, there was a span of 12 bases. There are 14 residues in the CDR3. Germline-derived CDR1 and CDR2 are SGHTA and FQGNSA. In nucleotides, the CDR3 is TGTGCCAGCAGGACCAGGGGGGACTCCTACGAGCAGTACTTC. It is translated as CASRTRGDSYEQYF.

The rearrangement uses TRBV30 and TRBJ1-2, with a possible D match to TRBD1 (6 bases). Germline lookup yields CDR1 GTSNPN and CDR2 SVGIG (reference sequence). V was trimmed by 3 bases and J by 7 bases, leaving 21 bases between them. This CDR3 is 15 amino acids long. The CDR3 is CAWRGAFSGEFGYTF. CDR3 coding DNA: TGTGCCTGGAGAGGGGCCTTTTCAGGGGAATTTGGCTACACCTTC.